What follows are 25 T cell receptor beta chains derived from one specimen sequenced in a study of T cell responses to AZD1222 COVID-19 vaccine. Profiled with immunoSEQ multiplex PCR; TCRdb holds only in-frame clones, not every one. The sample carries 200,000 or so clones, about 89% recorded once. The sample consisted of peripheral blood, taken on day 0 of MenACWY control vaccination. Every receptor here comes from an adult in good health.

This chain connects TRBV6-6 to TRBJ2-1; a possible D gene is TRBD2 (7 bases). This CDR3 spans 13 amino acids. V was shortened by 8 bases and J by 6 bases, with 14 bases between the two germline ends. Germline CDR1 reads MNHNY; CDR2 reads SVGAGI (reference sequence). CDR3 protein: CASGGGPVNEQFF. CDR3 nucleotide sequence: TGTGCCAGCGGCGGGGGCCCGGTCAATGAGCAGTTCTTC.

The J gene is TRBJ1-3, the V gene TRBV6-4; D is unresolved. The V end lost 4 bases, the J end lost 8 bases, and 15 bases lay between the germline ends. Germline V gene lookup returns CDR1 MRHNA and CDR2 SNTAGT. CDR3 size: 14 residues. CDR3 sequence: CASSAWEPPDTIYF. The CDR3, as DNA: TGTGCCAGCAGTGCGTGGGAACCTCCAGACACCATATATTTT.

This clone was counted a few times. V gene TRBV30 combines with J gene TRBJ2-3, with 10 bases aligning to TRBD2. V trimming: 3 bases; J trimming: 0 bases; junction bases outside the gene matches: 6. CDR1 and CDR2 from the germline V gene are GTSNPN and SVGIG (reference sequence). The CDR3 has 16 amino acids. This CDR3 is CAWRPGLATSTDTQYF. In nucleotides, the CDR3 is TGTGCCTGGAGACCGGGACTAGCGACTAGCACAGATACGCAGTATTTT.

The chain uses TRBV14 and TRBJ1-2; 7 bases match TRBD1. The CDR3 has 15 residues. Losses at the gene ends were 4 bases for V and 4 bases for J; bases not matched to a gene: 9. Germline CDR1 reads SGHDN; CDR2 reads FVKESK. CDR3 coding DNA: TGTGCCAGCAGCCGGGGACAGTTTTTAGGCTATGGCTACACCTTC. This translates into CASSRGQFLGYGYTF.

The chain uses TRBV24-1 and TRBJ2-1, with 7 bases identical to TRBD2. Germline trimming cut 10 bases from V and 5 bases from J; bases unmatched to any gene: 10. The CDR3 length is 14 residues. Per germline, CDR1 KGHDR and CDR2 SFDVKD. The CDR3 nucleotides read TGTGCCACAAGACTAGCCCAACTGAACAATGAGCAGTTCTTC. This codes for CATRLAQLNNEQFF.

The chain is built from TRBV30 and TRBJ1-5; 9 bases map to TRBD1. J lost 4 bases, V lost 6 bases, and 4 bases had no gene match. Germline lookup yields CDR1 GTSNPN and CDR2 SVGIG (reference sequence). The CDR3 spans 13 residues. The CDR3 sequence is CACATGGNQPQHF. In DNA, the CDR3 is TGTGCCTGCGCGACAGGGGGAAATCAGCCCCAGCATTTT.

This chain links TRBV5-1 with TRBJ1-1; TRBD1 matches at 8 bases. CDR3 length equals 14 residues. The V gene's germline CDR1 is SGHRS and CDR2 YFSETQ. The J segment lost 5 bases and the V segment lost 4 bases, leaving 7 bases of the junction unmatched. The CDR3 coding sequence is TGCGCCAGCAGCCGCGACAGGGGCAGTACTGAAGCTTTCTTT. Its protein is CASSRDRGSTEAFF.

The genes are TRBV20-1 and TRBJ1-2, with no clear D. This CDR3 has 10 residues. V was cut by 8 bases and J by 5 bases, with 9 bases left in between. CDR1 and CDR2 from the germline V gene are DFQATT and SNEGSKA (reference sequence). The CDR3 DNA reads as TGCAGTCCGGAACAGTATGGCTACACCTTC. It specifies CSPEQYGYTF.

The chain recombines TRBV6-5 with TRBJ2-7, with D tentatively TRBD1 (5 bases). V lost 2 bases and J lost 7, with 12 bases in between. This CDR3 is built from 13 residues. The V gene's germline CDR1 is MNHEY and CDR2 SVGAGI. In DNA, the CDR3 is TGTGCCAGCAGTTACGCCAGGGCTGAGGAGCAGTACTTC. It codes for CASSYARAEEQYF.

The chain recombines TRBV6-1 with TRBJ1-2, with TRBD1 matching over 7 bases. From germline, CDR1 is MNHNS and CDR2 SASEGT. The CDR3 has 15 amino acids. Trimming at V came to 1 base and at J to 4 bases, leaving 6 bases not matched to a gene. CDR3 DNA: TGTGCCAGCAGTGAAGGGACAGGCCGATTCTATGGCTACACCTTC. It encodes CASSEGTGRFYGYTF.

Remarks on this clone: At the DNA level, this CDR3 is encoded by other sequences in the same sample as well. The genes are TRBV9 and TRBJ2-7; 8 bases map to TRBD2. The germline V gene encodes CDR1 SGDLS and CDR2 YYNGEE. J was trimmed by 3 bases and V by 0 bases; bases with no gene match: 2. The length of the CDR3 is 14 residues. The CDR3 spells CASSVGLAGYEQYF. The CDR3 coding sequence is TGTGCCAGCAGCGTAGGGCTAGCGGGCTACGAGCAGTACTTC.

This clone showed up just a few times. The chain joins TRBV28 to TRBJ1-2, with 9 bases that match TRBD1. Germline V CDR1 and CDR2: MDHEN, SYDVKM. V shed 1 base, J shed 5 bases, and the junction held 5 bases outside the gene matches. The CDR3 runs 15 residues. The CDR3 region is CASSLSPGTGYGYTF. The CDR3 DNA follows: TGTGCCAGCAGTTTATCACCCGGGACAGGGTATGGCTACACCTTC.

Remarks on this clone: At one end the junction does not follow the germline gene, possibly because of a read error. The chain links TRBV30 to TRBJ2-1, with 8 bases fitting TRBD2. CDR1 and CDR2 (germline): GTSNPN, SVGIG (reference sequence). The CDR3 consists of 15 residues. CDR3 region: CAWSVNGGGYDEQFF. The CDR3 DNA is TGTGCCTGGAGTGTTAACGGGGGGGGCTACGATGAGCAGTTCTTC. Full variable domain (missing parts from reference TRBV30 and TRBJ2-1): SQTIHQWPATLVQPVGSPLSLECTVEGTSNPNLYWYRQAAGRGLQLLFYSVGIGQISSEVPQNLSASRPQDRQFILSSKKLLLSDSGFYLCAWSVNGGGYDEQFFGPGTRLTVL.

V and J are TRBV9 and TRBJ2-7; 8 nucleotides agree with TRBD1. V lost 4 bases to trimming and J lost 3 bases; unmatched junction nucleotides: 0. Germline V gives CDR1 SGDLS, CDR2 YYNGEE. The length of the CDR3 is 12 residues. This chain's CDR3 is CASSTGGYEQYF. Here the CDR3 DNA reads TGTGCCAGCAGCACAGGGGGCTACGAGCAGTACTTC.

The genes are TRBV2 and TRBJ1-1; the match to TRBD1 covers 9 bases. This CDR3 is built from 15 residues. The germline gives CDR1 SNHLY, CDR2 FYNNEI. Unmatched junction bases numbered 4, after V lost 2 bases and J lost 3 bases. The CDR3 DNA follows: TGTGCCAGCAGTGAACCGGGACAGGGTTACACTGAAGCTTTCTTT. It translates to CASSEPGQGYTEAFF. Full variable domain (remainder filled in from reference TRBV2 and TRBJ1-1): EPEVTQTPSHQVTQMGQEVILRCVPISNHLYFYWYRQILGQKVEFLVSFYNNEISEKSEIFDDQFSVERPDGSNFTLKIRSTKLEDSAMYFCASSEPGQGYTEAFFGQGTRLTVV.

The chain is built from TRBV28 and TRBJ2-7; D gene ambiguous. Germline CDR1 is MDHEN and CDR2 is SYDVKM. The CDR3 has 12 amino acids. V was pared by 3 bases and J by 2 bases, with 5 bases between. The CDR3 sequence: CASSLGTYEQYF. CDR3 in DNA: TGTGCCAGCAGTTTGGGGACCTACGAGCAGTACTTC.

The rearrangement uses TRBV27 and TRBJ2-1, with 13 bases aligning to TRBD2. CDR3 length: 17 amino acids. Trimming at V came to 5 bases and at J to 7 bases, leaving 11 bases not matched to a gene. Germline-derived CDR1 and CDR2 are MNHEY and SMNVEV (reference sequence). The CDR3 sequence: CASSPPLAGGGRNEQFF. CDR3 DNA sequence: TGTGCCAGCAGTCCGCCACTAGCGGGGGGGGGAAGAAATGAGCAGTTCTTC.

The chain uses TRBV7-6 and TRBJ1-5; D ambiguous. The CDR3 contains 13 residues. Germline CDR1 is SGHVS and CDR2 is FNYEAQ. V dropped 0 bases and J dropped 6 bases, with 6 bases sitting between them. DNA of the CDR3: TGTGCCAGCAGCTTAGCGATGGGTCAGCCCCAGCATTTT. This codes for CASSLAMGQPQHF.

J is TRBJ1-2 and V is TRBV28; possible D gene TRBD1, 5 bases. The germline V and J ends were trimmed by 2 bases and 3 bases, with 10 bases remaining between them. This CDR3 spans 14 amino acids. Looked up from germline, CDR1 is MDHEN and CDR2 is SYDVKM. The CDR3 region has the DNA TGTGCCAGCAGTTTACGACAGCCTTACTATGGCTACACCTTC. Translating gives CASSLRQPYYGYTF.

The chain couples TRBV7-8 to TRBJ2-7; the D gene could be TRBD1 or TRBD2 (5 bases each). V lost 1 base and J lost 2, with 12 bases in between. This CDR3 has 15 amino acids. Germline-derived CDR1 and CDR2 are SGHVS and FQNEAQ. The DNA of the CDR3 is TGTGCCAGCAGCTTAGAGGGGACGGTGACCTACGAGCAGTACTTC. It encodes CASSLEGTVTYEQYF.

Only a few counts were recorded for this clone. The CDR3, as DNA: TGTGCCAGCTACCCTTCGGACAGGGGGCTCACCGGGGAGCTGTTTTTT. It codes for CASYPSDRGLTGELFF. The chain joins TRBV4-2 to TRBJ2-2; 11 bases line up with TRBD1. The trim removed 8 bases at V and 4 bases at J, leaving 9 bases unmatched. CDR3 size: 16 residues. Germline V CDR1 and CDR2: LGHNA, YNFKEQ.

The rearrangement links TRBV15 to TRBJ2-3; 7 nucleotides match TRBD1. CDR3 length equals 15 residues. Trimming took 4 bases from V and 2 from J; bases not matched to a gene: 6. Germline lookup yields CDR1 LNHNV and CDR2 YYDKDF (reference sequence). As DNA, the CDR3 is TGTGCCACCAGCATTTGGACAGGTCTCACAGATACGCAGTATTTT. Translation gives CATSIWTGLTDTQYF.

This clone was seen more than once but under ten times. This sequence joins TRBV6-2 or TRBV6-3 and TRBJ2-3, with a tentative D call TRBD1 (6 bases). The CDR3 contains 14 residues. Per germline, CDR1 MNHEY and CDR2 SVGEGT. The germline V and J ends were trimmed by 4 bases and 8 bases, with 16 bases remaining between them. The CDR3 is CASSSGAIYGTQYF. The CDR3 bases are TGTGCCAGCAGTTCAGGGGCGATCTACGGTACGCAGTATTTT.

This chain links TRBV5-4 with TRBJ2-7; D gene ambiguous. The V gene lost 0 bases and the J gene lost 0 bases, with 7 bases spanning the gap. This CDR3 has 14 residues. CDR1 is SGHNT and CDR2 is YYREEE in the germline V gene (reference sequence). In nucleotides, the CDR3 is TGTGCCAGCAGCTTGGACTCTTTCTCCTACGAGCAGTACTTC. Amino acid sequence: CASSLDSFSYEQYF.

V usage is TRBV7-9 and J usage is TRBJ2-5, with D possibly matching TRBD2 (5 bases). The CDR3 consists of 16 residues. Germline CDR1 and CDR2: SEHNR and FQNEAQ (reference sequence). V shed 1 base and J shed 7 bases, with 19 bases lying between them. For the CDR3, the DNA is TGTGCCAGCAGCTTAGGTCTGGATCCGGGGAAGAGGACCCAGTACTTC. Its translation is CASSLGLDPGKRTQYF.